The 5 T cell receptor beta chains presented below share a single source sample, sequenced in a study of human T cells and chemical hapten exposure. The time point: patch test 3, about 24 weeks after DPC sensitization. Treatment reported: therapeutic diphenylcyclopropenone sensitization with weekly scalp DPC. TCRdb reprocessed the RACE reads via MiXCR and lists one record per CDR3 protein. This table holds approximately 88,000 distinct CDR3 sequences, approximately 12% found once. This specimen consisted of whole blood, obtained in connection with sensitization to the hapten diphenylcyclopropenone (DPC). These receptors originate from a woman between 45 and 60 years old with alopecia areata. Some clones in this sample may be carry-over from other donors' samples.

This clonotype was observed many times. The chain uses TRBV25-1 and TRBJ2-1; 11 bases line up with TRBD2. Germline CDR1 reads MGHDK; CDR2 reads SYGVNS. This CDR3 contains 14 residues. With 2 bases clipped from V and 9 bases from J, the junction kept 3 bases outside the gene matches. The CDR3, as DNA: TGTGCCAGCAGTGAAGGACTAGCGGGCTCTGAGCAGTTCTTC. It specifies CASSEGLAGSEQFF.

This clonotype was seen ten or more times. The CDR3 sequence is CSAVTGAQETQYF. The CDR3 coding sequence is TGCAGTGCAGTGACAGGGGCCCAAGAGACCCAGTACTTC. The rearrangement joins TRBV20-1 to TRBJ2-5; 8 nucleotides align to TRBD1. Trimming took 6 bases from V and 1 from J; bases not matched to a gene: 4. The CDR3 totals 13 residues. Germline loops: CDR1 DFQATT, CDR2 SNEGSKA (reference sequence).

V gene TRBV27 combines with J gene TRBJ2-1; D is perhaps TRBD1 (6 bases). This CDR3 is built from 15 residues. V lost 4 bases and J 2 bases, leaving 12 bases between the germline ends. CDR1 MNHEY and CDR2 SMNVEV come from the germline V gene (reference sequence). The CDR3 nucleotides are TGTGCCAGCAGTTCCAACAGGGTTGCCTACAATGAGCAGTTCTTC. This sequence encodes CASSSNRVAYNEQFF.

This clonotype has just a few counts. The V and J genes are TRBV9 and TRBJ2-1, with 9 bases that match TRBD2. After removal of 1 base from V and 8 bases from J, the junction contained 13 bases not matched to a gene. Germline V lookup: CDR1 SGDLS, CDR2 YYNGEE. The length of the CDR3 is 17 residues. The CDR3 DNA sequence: TGTGCCAGCAGCGTACACCACAAGCTAGCGGGATTGCATGAGCAGTTCTTC. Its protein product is CASSVHHKLAGLHEQFF.

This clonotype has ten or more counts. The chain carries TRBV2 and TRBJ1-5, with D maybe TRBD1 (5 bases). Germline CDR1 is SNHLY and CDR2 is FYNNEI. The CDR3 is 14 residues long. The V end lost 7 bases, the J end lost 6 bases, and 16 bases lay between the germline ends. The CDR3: CASTNSGTRQPQHF. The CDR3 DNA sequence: TGTGCCAGCACCAATTCAGGGACGCGTCAGCCCCAGCATTTT.